The sequence of this T cell receptor (beta chain) was determined in a study of shared clonotypes between healthy human individuals. Study-wide background: CD4 naive and CD4 memory each took three plates per donor, while CD8 naive took two and CD8 memory one. Study observations and caveats: Relative to clonotypes present in all four donors, those not shared had lower generation probabilities. Shared clonotypes: approximately 5% naive CD4, around 3.5% naive CD8, less than 2.5% memory CD4, 0.4% to 0.45% memory CD8. Owing to a small donor count, the genetic and exposure-history diversity represented was limited.

The naive CD8 fraction comprised CD45RO-negative cells positively selected for CCR7 and excluded terminally differentiated effector memory CD45RA+ cells. This CDR3 is 15 amino acids long. Trimming stripped 1 base from V and 0 bases from J, with 9 bases between. Germline loops: CDR1 LNHNV, CDR2 YYDKDF (reference sequence). As to this clone: Its antigen remains unknown.

Generated by immunoSEQ multiplex PCR, the TCRdb table keeps only in-frame clones and is missing some. Of some 2,000,000 clones listed, over 85% are singletons. The material sequenced was naive CD8+ T cells sorted from blood. The chain links TRBV15 to TRBJ1-1; D not resolved. This receptor was identified in a man younger than 35 in good health. In DNA form, the CDR3 reads TGTGCCACCAGCAGAGGTGAGGGTCTGAACACTGAAGCTTTCTTT. The encoded protein is CATSRGEGLNTEAFF.